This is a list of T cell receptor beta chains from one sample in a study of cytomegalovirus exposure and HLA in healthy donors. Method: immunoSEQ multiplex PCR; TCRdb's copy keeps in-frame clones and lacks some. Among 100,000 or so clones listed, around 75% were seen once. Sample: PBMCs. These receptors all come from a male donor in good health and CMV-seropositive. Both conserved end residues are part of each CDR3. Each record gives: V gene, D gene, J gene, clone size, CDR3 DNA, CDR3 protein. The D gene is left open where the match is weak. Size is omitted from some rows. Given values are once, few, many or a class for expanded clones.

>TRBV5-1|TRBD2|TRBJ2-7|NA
TGCGCCAGCAGCGGAGCGGGAGCCGGCTACGAGCAGTACTTC
CASSGAGAGYEQYF
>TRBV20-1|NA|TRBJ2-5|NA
TGCAGTGGGCAGGTAGAGGAGACCCAGTACTTC
CSGQVEETQYF
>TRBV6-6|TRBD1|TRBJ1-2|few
TGTGCCAGCAGTTCCCCAGGACAGGGCGGCTATGGCTACACCTTC
CASSSPGQGGYGYTF
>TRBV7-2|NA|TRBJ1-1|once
TGTGCCAGCAGCTCCGCAGAAGACACTGAAGCTTTCTTT
CASSSAEDTEAFF
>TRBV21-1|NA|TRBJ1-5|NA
TGTGCCAGCAGCAAAGCTACAGGGTTGGTATGTCAGCCCCAGCATTTT
CASSKATGLVCQPQHF
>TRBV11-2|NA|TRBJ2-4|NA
TGTGCCAGCAGCTTACCCTCTTCAGCCAAAAACATTCAGTACTTC
CASSLPSSAKNIQYF
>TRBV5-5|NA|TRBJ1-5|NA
TGTGCCAGCAGCTCAACTCCAGGGGCCGCTCAGCCCCAGCATTTT
CASSSTPGAAQPQHF
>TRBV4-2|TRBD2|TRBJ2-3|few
TGTGCCAGCAGCCCGGCACCAGAGCGGGGGGAAGCAGATACGCAGTATTTT
CASSPAPERGEADTQYF
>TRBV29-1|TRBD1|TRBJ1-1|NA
TGCAGCGTTGTAGGATTTCGGGACAGGGGGCGGAGAGTAGCTTTCTTT
CSVVGFRDRGRRVAFF
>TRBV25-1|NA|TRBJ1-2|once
TGTGCCAGCAGTGAATTTGGGTCAGAGGCCGGCTACACCTTC
CASSEFGSEAGYTF
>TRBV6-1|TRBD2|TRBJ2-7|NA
TGTGCCAGCAGTGAGGGACTAGCGGGCTTCTACGAGCAGTACTTC
CASSEGLAGFYEQYF
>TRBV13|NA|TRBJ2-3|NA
TGTGCCAGCAGCAACAACCCATTCCTGAGGTCTAGCGTTATAGATACGCAGTATTTT
CASSNNPFLRSSVIDTQYF
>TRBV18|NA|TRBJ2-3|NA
TGTGCCAGCTCACCGACTGACACAGATACGCAGTATTTT
CASSPTDTDTQYF
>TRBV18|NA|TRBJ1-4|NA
TGTGCCAGCTCACCCCAGGGAACAACTAATGAAAAACTGTTTTTT
CASSPQGTTNEKLFF
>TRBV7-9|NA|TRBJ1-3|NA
TGTGCCAGCAGCCCCAGGGTCAGCTCTGGAAACACCATATATTTT
CASSPRVSSGNTIYF
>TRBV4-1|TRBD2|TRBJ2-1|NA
TGCGCCAGCAGCCAAGATCAGATAGCGGGGTCCTACAATGAGCAGTTCTTC
CASSQDQIAGSYNEQFF
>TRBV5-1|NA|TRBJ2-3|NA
TGCGCCGGACCTACCGGGGGAACAGGTACGCAGTATTTT
CAGPTGGTGTQYF
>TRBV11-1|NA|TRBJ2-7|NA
TGTGCCAGCAGCTTGGGGGGGGCGGGCTCCTACGAGCAGTACTTC
CASSLGGAGSYEQYF
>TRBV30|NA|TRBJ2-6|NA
TGTGCCTGGAGTCCCCTAGGAGAGGATCCTGGGGCCAACGTCCTGACTTTC
CAWSPLGEDPGANVLTF
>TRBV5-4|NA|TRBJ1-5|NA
TGTGCCAGCAGCTTGGAGGTACAGGGTAACAATCAGCCCCAGCATTTT
CASSLEVQGNNQPQHF
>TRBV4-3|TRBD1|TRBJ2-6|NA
TGCGCCAGCAGCCAAGATGGGGTACAGGGGGCAGCCGGGGCCAACGTCCTGACTTTC
CASSQDGVQGAAGANVLTF
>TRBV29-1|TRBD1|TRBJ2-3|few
TGCAGCGTCCTCCGGGACAGGGGCACAGATACGCAGTATTTT
CSVLRDRGTDTQYF
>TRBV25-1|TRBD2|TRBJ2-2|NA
TGTGCCAGCACGGGGGCGCGGGGGGGGGCGAACACCGGGGAGCTGTTTTTT
CASTGARGGANTGELFF
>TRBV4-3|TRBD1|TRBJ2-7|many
TGCGCCAGCAGCCAAGACTTTGGGACAGCCTACGAGCAGTACTTC
CASSQDFGTAYEQYF
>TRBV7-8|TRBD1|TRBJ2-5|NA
TGTGCCAGCAGCTCAGAATCGGCAGGGGGAGAAGAGACCCAGTACTTC
CASSSESAGGEETQYF
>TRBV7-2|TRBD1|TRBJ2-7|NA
TGTGCCAGCAGCTTAAGGGACAGACCCGAGCAGTACTTC
CASSLRDRPEQYF
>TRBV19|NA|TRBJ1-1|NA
TGTGCCAGTAGTCTTCACAGGTTTCAGGGGAACACTGAAGCTTTCTTT
CASSLHRFQGNTEAFF
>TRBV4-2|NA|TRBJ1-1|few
TGTGCCAGCAGCCAAGGTAATATGAACACTGAAGCTTTCTTT
CASSQGNMNTEAFF
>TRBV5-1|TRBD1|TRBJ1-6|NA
TGCGCCAGCAGCTTGGCGGGACAGGGTTATTCACCCCTCCACTTT
CASSLAGQGYSPLHF
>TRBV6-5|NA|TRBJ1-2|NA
TGTGCCAGCAAACAGGGAAGTATGAGCTACACCTTC
CASKQGSMSYTF
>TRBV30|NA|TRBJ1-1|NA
TGTGCCTGGAATCTGGACGCGGGGACTGAAGCTTTCTTT
CAWNLDAGTEAFF
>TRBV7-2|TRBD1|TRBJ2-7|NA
TGTGCCAGCAGCAGGCGACAGGGGAATTACGAGCAGTACTTC
CASSRRQGNYEQYF
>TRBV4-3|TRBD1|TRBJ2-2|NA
TGCGCCAGCAGCCAAGATATTGGGACAGGGTCTTCGGGGGAGCTGTTTTTT
CASSQDIGTGSSGELFF
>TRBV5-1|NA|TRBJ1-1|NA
TGCGCCAGCAGCTTGATGTACAGCCCATCCTTTTTGAACACTGAAGCTTTCTTT
CASSLMYSPSFLNTEAFF
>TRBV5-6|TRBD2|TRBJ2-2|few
TGTGCCAGCAGCTTGGAGGTTGGGGGACTAACCGGGGAGCTGTTTTTT
CASSLEVGGLTGELFF
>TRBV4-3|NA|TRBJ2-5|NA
TGCGCCAGCAGCCAAGATCTCCGGGAGACCCAGTACTTC
CASSQDLRETQYF
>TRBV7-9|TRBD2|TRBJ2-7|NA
TGTGCCAGCAGCTTAGCGATGGGCGGGGGGGCCTACGAGCAGTACTTC
CASSLAMGGGAYEQYF
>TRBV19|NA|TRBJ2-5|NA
TGTGCCAGTAGTATCGGAGTGTCCTCCAAAGAGACCCAGTACTTC
CASSIGVSSKETQYF
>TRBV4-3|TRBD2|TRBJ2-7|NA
TGCGCCAGCAGCGCCAATCTAGCGGCCCAAGTCAAGCAGTACTTC
CASSANLAAQVKQYF
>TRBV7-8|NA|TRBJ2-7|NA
TGTGCCAGCAGCTTAGCTGAGGGAGGTCGCTCCTACGAGCAGTACTTC
CASSLAEGGRSYEQYF
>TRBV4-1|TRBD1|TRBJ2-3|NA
TGCGCCAGCAGCCAAGTGGGACAGGGCTACACAGATACGCAGTATTTT
CASSQVGQGYTDTQYF
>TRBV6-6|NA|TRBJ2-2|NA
TGTGCCCTCGGGACCGGGGAGCTGTTTTTT
CALGTGELFF
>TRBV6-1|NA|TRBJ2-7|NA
TGTGCCAGCAGTGACCGGGCCACGGGGTCCTACGAGCAGTACTTC
CASSDRATGSYEQYF
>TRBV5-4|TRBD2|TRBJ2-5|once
TGTGCCTGTTACGGCGGGGGGGAGACCCAGTACTTC
CACYGGGETQYF
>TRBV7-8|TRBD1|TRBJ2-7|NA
TGTGCCAGCAGCTTATCCAGGGGGCTCGGCGAGCAGTACTTC
CASSLSRGLGEQYF
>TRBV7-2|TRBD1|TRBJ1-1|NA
TGTGCCAGCAGCTTATCGTCGGGACAGGTCCATGAAGCTTTCTTT
CASSLSSGQVHEAFF
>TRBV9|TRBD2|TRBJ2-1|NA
TGTGCCAGCAGCCCTGGGACTAGCGGGGGCTTCGGGCAGTTCTTC
CASSPGTSGGFGQFF
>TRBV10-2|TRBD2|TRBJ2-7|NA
TGCGCCAGCAGGGGGTTAGCGGGGGAGAGCTCCTACGAGCAGTACTTC
CASRGLAGESSYEQYF
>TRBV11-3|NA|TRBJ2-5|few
TGTGCCAGCAGCTTATATACCCCCATTGGGACACAGTACCAAGAGACCCAGTACTTC
CASSLYTPIGTQYQETQYF
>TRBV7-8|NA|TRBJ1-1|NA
TGTGCCAGCACCTTTCGAAGGGGGGGCACTGAAGCTTTCTTT
CASTFRRGGTEAFF
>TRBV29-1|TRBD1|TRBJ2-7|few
TGCAGCGTTGATTCAGGGACAGGGACCAACTCCTACGAGCAGTACTTC
CSVDSGTGTNSYEQYF
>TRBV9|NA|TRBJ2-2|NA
TGTGCCAGCAGCGTAGGCAGGGCGGCCGGGGAGCTGTTTTTT
CASSVGRAAGELFF
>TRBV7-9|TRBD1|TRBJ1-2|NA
TGTGCCAGCAGCCCCGCCTCCGGGACAGGGGGCCGAGACAACTATGGCTACACCTTC
CASSPASGTGGRDNYGYTF
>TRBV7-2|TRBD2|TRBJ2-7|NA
TGTGCCAGCAGCTTCAGCGGGGGGACCTACGAGCAGTACTTC
CASSFSGGTYEQYF
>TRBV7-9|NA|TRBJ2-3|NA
TGTGCCAGCAGCTCGATACTACGCACAGATACGCAGTATTTT
CASSSILRTDTQYF
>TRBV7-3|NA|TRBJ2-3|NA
TGTGCCAGCAGCATACAGGTCTCGGCGGGCACAGATACGCAGTATTTT
CASSIQVSAGTDTQYF
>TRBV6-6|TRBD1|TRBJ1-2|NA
TGTGCCACTACACCGGGAGGCAGGGGGCACGACGGCTACACCTTC
CATTPGGRGHDGYTF
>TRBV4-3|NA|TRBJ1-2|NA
TGCGCCAGCAGCTCAACGTCCAACAGGGCCGCCTATGGCTACACCTTC
CASSSTSNRAAYGYTF
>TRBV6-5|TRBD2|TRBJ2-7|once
TGTGCCAGCAGAACCCAGACTAGCGGGGCCTACGAGCAGTACTTC
CASRTQTSGAYEQYF